The entry that follows covers one T cell receptor (beta chain) sequence. Antigen unknown. Profiled with immunoSEQ multiplex PCR; TCRdb holds only in-frame clones, not every one. Of under 40,000 clones listed, about nine tenths are singletons. This sample was included in a study of T cells in localized non-small cell lung cancer. The length of the CDR3 is 16 residues. The germline V gene has CDR1 LNHNV and CDR2 YYDKDF (reference sequence). V was cut by 0 bases and J by 3 bases, with 15 bases left in between. Study-wide results and caveats: Paired adjacent lung recovered a median about 60 of the top 100 tumor clones.

V is TRBV15 and J is TRBJ2-7; a weak D match, TRBD1 (6 bases). The material sequenced was peripheral blood mononuclear cells, taken before any cancer treatment. This receptor was obtained from a man between 40 and 75 years old with stage III lung adenocarcinoma. The CDR3: CATSRDRRGTNYEQYF. DNA of the CDR3: TGTGCCACCAGCAGAGATCGCAGGGGCACAAACTACGAGCAGTACTTC. The variable domain in full, with the rest retrieved from reference TRBV15 and TRBJ2-7, is DAMVIQNPRYQVTQFGKPVTLSCSQTLNHNVMYWYQQKSSQAPKLLFHYYDKDFNNEADTPDNFQSRRPNTSFCFLDIRSPGLGDTAMYLCATSRDRRGTNYEQYFGPGTRLTVT.